These 16 T cell receptor beta chains originate from one sample sequenced in a study of blood T cell repertoires in COVID-19. Clones were read by immunoSEQ multiplex PCR, and TCRdb kept only the in-frame ones, dropping some. The sample contains about 480,000 clones, roughly 85% of which appear only once. The specimen was PBMCs or T cells enriched from blood (not recorded which). The source is a woman younger than 30 with acute COVID-19.

The CDR3 region has the DNA TGTGCCAGCACGGCGGGGGGCGGGAACTATGGCTACACCTTC. Protein product: CASTAGGGNYGYTF. This chain joins TRBV9 and TRBJ1-2, with D perhaps TRBD1 (6 bases). The CDR3 length is 14 residues. CDR1 SGDLS and CDR2 YYNGEE come from the germline V gene. Trimming pared 6 bases from V and 2 bases from J, leaving 14 bases between.

The gene calls are TRBV6-4 and TRBJ2-7; D is perhaps TRBD1 (5 bases). The CDR3 has 13 residues. Deletions cut 3 bases from V and 10 bases from J, with 16 bases between. CDR1 MRHNA and CDR2 SNTAGT come from the germline V gene. The CDR3 DNA follows: TGTGCCAGCAGTGATGGTGGGGCCACCCGACAGTACTTC. Protein sequence: CASSDGGATRQYF.

The chain recombines TRBV18 with TRBJ1-2; D perhaps matches TRBD1 (5 bases). This CDR3 contains 13 residues. Germline lookup yields CDR1 KGHSH and CDR2 LQKENI. V was trimmed by 2 bases and J by 4 bases, leaving 8 bases between them. The CDR3 nucleotides are TGTGCCAGCTCACCAGACAGAAGCTATGGCTACACCTTC. Encoded protein: CASSPDRSYGYTF.

This chain joins TRBV7-9 and TRBJ2-3; 12 nucleotides line up with TRBD2. CDR3 length: 15 residues. Trimming cost V 3 bases and J 10 bases; bases outside gene matches: 8. Germline V CDR1 and CDR2: SEHNR, FQNEAQ (reference sequence). The CDR3 region is CASSLASGREAPQYF. The CDR3 DNA reads TGTGCCAGCAGCTTGGCTAGCGGGAGGGAAGCGCCGCAGTATTTT.

This chain joins TRBV9 and TRBJ1-6, with D possibly matching TRBD1 (5 bases). Trimming left V 0 bases short and J 10 bases short, with 20 bases between. Germline lookup yields CDR1 SGDLS and CDR2 YYNGEE. The CDR3 runs to 17 residues. CDR3 nucleotides: TGTGCCAGCAGCGTAGCTGAGGGAGGGGACTCGAGCTCACCCCTCCACTTT. Its translation: CASSVAEGGDSSSPLHF.

The rearrangement links TRBV7-9 to TRBJ2-7; 10 positions match TRBD2. V trimming: 6 bases; J trimming: 6 bases; junction bases outside the gene matches: 11. In germline, CDR1 is SEHNR, CDR2 FQNEAQ (reference sequence). This CDR3 comprises 15 residues. CDR3 coding DNA: TGTGCCAGCAGTCCTCCCGGACTAGCGGTTAGCGAGCAGTACTTC. Its protein is CASSPPGLAVSEQYF.

The V and J genes are TRBV6-5 and TRBJ2-1; 10 nucleotides line up with TRBD1. Germline values: CDR1 MNHEY, CDR2 SVGAGI. V shed 6 bases, J shed 2 bases, and the junction held 4 bases outside the gene matches. The CDR3 sequence is 15 residues long. The CDR3 here is CASRSGQGAYNEQFF. The CDR3 DNA reads TGTGCCAGCAGATCCGGACAGGGGGCCTACAATGAGCAGTTCTTC.

The chain couples TRBV19 to TRBJ1-6; possible D gene TRBD1, 6 bases. The CDR3 loop spans 16 amino acids. Germline loops: CDR1 LNHDA, CDR2 SQIVND (reference sequence). Trimming took 0 bases from V and 7 from J, leaving 13 bases between them. The CDR3 DNA sequence: TGTGCCAGTAGTATAGAGGGGGCTTTTCGGAATTCACCCCTCCACTTT. Translated: CASSIEGAFRNSPLHF.

The chain has TRBV27 and TRBJ1-2, with D hard to call. This CDR3 has 14 amino acids. Germline values: CDR1 MNHEY, CDR2 SMNVEV (reference sequence). Deletions cut 0 bases from V and 2 bases from J, with 7 bases between. The chain's CDR3 is CASSLSYRNYGYTF. CDR3 DNA: TGTGCCAGCAGTTTATCGTACCGGAACTATGGCTACACCTTC.

The V and J genes are TRBV9 and TRBJ2-7, with D perhaps matching TRBD1 (6 bases). The CDR3 length is 12 residues. Germline values: CDR1 SGDLS, CDR2 YYNGEE. Trimming left V 0 bases short and J 6 bases short, with 7 bases between. In nucleotides, the CDR3 is TGTGCCAGCAGCGTAGGAGGGGGCGAGCAGTACTTC. Residues: CASSVGGGEQYF.

The rearrangement joins TRBV10-2 to TRBJ2-2, with TRBD2 identical over 9 bases. The CDR3 has 15 residues. Trimming took 4 bases from V and 1 from J; bases not matched to a gene: 1. Germline-derived CDR1 and CDR2 are WSHSY and SAAADI. CDR3 amino acids: CASSGTSENTGELFF. The CDR3 nucleotides read TGCGCCAGCAGTGGGACTAGCGAGAACACCGGGGAGCTGTTTTTT.

CDR3 amino acids: CSVGATYEQYF. The CDR3 DNA reads TGCAGCGTTGGGGCGACCTACGAGCAGTACTTC. The chain employs TRBV29-1 and TRBJ2-7; D remains unclear. V was shortened by 4 bases and J by 2 bases, with 6 bases between the two germline ends. The length of the CDR3 is 11 residues. Germline CDR1 is SQVTM and CDR2 is ANQGSEA.

The chain uses TRBV6-4 and TRBJ2-7; D is perhaps TRBD1 (6 bases). The CDR3 contains 14 residues. Trimming took 10 bases from V and 2 from J, leaving 18 bases between them. Germline assignment: CDR1 MRHNA and CDR2 SNTAGT. This CDR3 is CANRGQPTPYEQYF. In DNA form, the CDR3 reads TGTGCCAACAGAGGACAGCCAACTCCCTACGAGCAGTACTTC.

This clone has a handful of counts. The chain links TRBV3-1 (or the pseudogene TRBV3-2) to TRBJ1-3; D remains ambiguous. Germline V CDR1 and CDR2: LGHDT, YNNKEL (reference sequence). The CDR3 has 15 residues. Trimming took 2 bases from V and 0 from J, leaving 8 bases between them. As DNA, the CDR3 is TGTGCCAGCAGCCAACAGATAGCCTCTGGAAACACCATATATTTT. Encoded protein: CASSQQIASGNTIYF.

This clone was recorded only once. This chain uses TRBV27 with TRBJ1-2, with D maybe TRBD1 (6 bases). The V end was cut by 2 bases, the J end by 7 bases, with 11 bases between. The CDR3 totals 13 residues. CDR1 and CDR2 (germline): MNHEY, SMNVEV (reference sequence). The CDR3 reads CASSLAGVSGYTF. DNA of the CDR3: TGTGCCAGCAGTTTAGCAGGGGTCAGTGGCTACACCTTC.

CDR3 amino acids: CASNQGPNYGYTF. CDR3 in DNA: TGTGCCAGCAACCAGGGTCCTAACTATGGCTACACCTTC. The chain recombines TRBV6-5 with TRBJ1-2, with D maybe TRBD1 (5 bases). V lost 7 bases and J lost 0, with 9 bases in between. Germline V gene lookup returns CDR1 MNHEY and CDR2 SVGAGI. This CDR3 has 13 residues.